The clone carrying this T cell receptor (beta chain) was detected ten times or more. The antigen remains unidentified. CDR3 length equals 13 residues. Per germline, CDR1 KGHDR and CDR2 SFDVKD. Trimming left V 1 base short and J 4 bases short, with 4 bases between. Employing constant-segment primers, 5'RACE generated TCR alpha and TCR beta cDNA libraries bearing sample barcodes and UMIs. TCRdb recomputed calls from the 5' RACE reads with MiXCR, one row per CDR3 protein. The repertoire includes 350,000 to 500,000 distinct CDR3 sequences, about a quarter of them detected once, and roughly 14% sits in the top ten. The data belong to a study of T-cell memory formation after mild COVID-19. Broader study findings: Contracting CD4+ clones lay largely in CM and EM, with CD8+ ones residing in EMRA. Detection of some responders pre-infection suggested pre-existing cross-reactive memory T cells participated.

The sequencing sample was made of PBMCs or a T cell subset sorted from them (not recorded which). The V call is TRBV24-1, the J call TRBJ2-1, with no clear D. This sequence was found in an adult woman who had mild COVID-19 (a few samples of this study predate the infection). Cell type and time point are not known. The CDR3 is CATSDFGYNEQFF. As DNA, the CDR3 is TGTGCCACCAGTGATTTTGGATACAATGAGCAGTTCTTC.